This TCR beta chain was sequenced for a study of blood T cell repertoires in COVID-19. Profiling relied on immunoSEQ multiplex PCR, and the TCRdb table lists in-frame clones only, not all of them. Among fewer than 95,000 clones listed, about nine tenths were seen once. This CDR3 has 15 residues. The V gene's germline CDR1 is SGHVS and CDR2 FQNEAQ. The J segment lost 7 bases and the V segment lost 3 bases, leaving 6 bases of the junction unmatched. The sequence derives from a male donor with acute or convalescent COVID-19. Material for sequencing was peripheral blood. This sequence joins TRBV7-8 and TRBJ1-6; 7 bases are shared with TRBD1. In nucleotides, the CDR3 is TGTGCCAGCAGCTTCGAGGGACAGAGCAATTCACCCCTCCACTTT. Translated, it gives CASSFEGQSNSPLHF.